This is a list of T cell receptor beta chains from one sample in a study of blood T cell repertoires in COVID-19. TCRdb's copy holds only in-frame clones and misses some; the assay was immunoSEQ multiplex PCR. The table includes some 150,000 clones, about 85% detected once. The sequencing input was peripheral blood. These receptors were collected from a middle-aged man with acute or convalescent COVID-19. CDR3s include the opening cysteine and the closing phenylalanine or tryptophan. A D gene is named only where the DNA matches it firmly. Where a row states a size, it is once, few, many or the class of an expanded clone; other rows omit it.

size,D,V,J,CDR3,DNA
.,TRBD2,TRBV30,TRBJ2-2,CAWSRGGWTGELFF,TGTGCCTGGAGTCGGGGGGGATGGACCGGGGAGCTGTTTTTT
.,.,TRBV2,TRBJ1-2,CASTQTFTNYGYTF,TGTGCCAGCACGCAGACTTTTACTAACTATGGCTACACCTTC
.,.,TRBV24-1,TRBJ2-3,CATSGLADHTDTQYF,TGTGCCACCAGTGGATTGGCAGATCACACAGATACGCAGTATTTT
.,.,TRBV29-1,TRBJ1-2,CSVYRSTNYGYTF,TGCAGCGTTTACAGGTCTACTAACTATGGCTACACCTTC
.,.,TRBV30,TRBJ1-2,CAWSPWEYGYTF,TGTGCCTGGAGTCCCTGGGAGTATGGCTACACCTTC
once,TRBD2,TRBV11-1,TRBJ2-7,CASSLSSGGRGEQYF,TGTGCCAGCAGCTTATCTAGCGGGGGGCGAGGCGAGCAGTACTTC
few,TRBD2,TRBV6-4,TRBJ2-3,CASSELAGSTDTQYF,TGTGCCAGCAGTGAACTAGCGGGAAGCACAGATACGCAGTATTTT
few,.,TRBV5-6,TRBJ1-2,CASSWAGRTGVGYTF,TGTGCCAGCAGCTGGGCGGGGCGGACCGGGGTGGGCTACACCTTC
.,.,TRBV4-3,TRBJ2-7,CASSQDGGRGEGYEQYF,TGCGCCAGCAGCCAAGATGGCGGCAGGGGTGAAGGGTACGAGCAGTACTTC
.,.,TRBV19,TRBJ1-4,CASSNPSGQNEKLFF,TGTGCCAGTAGTAACCCCTCGGGACAAAATGAAAAACTGTTTTTT
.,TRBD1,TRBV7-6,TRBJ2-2,CASSFFPAETGENTGELFF,TGTGCCAGCAGCTTCTTCCCGGCAGAGACAGGGGAGAACACCGGGGAGCTGTTTTTT
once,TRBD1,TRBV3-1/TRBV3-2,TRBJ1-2,CASSGDSGSYGYTF,TGTGCCAGCAGCGGGGACAGTGGCAGCTATGGCTACACCTTC
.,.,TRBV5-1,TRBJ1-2,CASSSDPGRFGYTF,TGCGCCAGCAGCTCTGACCCCGGGAGGTTTGGCTACACCTTC
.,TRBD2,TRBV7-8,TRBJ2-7,CASSLTTMTGTRSTYEQYF,TGTGCCAGCAGCTTAACTACTATGACCGGGACTAGGAGCACCTACGAGCAGTACTTC
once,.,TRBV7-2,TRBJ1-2,CASSPRTDLYGYTF,TGTGCCAGCAGCCCCCGGACAGATCTCTATGGCTACACCTTC